Given below is one T cell receptor (beta chain) in context. This sample stems from a study of blood T cell repertoires in COVID-19. Per germline, CDR1 LNHDA and CDR2 SQIVND (reference sequence). Trimming stripped 5 bases from V and 3 bases from J, with 20 bases between. CDR3 size: 17 residues. Original methodology: Estimates of nucleated cell counts were drawn from the amplification of reference gene primers. The table came from immunoSEQ multiplex PCR; TCRdb's copy has only in-frame clones and leaves some out. V, J and clone size were drawn from that table, and D and trimming were deduced from the DNA. The sample yields about 190,000 clones, 75% to 85% seen once. Living in 24 US areas, the participants were between roughly 18 and 90 years of age. Membership in each cohort depended on participant-reported clinical history.

The origin of this receptor is a woman between 50 and 59 years old with acute COVID-19. The rearrangement joins TRBV19 to TRBJ1-5; D possibly corresponds to TRBD1 (6 bases). Specimen: PBMCs or T cells enriched from blood (not recorded which). The CDR3 region has the DNA TGTGCCAGTAGTGCCGCCACCGTGGACAGCCACAATCAGCCCCAGCATTTT. Protein product: CASSAATVDSHNQPQHF.